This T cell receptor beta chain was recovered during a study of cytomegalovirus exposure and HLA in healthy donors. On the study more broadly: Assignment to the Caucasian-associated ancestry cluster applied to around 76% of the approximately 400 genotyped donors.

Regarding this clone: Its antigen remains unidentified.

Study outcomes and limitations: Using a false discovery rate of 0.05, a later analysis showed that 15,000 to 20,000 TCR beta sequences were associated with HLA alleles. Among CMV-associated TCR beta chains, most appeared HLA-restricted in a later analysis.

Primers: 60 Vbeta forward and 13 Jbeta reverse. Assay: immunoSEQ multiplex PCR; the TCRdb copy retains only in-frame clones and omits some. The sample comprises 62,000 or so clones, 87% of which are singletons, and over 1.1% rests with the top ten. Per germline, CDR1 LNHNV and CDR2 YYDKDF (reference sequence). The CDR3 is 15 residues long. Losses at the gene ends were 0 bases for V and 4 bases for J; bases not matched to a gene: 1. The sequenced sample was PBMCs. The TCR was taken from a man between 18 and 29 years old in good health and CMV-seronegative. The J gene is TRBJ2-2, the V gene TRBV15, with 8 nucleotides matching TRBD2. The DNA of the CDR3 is TGTGCCACCAGCAGAGAAAGCGGGAGCACCGGGGAGCTGTTTTTT. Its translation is CATSRESGSTGELFF.